Shown below are 17 T cell receptor beta chains from a single sample sequenced in a study of Ad26.COV2.S vaccination and SARS-CoV-2 variants (dated by TCRdb to about 2021). The treatment or condition label, read with the paper, signifies: 15 to 20 received Ad26.COV2.S at low or high dose, single or two shots; about 5 received placebo; per-sample allocation not given. For vaccine and placebo recipients, repertoires were sequenced using samples collected on day 63 after the first injection. Libraries were constructed by the immunoSEQ multiplex PCR assay. The clones in this table, taken by TCRdb from immuneACCESS, are in-frame only. Not every clone is retained; where verified, under half of the shortfall comes from an unresolved V gene, and the cause of the rest is unknown. Counted in this sample were about 320,000 clones; around 85% of them appeared once. The ten most abundant clones make up approximately 2% of the sample.

This sample comprised peripheral blood, obtained in a trial of Ad26.COV2.S vaccine versus placebo. Source of these receptors: a person between 18 and 60 years old who received the Ad26.COV2.S COVID-19 vaccine or a placebo.

This chain joins TRBV11-3 and TRBJ1-3; the D is unclear. Trimming stripped 5 bases from V and 4 bases from J, with 12 bases between. Germline CDR1 is SGHNT and CDR2 is YENEEA. The CDR3 has 14 residues. CDR3 sequence reads: CASSGEASGNTIYF. The CDR3 bases are TGTGCCAGCAGCGGGGAAGCTAGCGGAAACACCATATATTTT.

CDR3 coding DNA: TGTGCCAGCAGCGGATTAGCCCACCTGAACACTGAAGCTTTCTTT. The encoded protein is CASSGLAHLNTEAFF. The genes are TRBV11-2 and TRBJ1-1, with D unclear. The V end lost 5 bases, the J end lost 0 bases, and 13 bases lay between the germline ends. Germline V gene lookup returns CDR1 SGHAT and CDR2 FQNNGV. This CDR3 contains 15 residues.

This chain joins TRBV5-4 and TRBJ1-5; the match to TRBD1 covers 8 bases. In germline, CDR1 is SGHNT, CDR2 YYREEE (reference sequence). With V trimmed by 3 bases and J by 6 bases, 5 bases remained unmatched. The CDR3 totals 14 residues. CDR3 residues: CASSSGQGTQPQHF. The CDR3 DNA reads TGTGCCAGCAGCTCTGGACAGGGAACTCAGCCCCAGCATTTT. The complete variable domain, with remaining parts taken from reference TRBV5-4 and TRBJ1-5, reads ETGVTQSPTHLIKTRGQQVTLRCSSQSGHNTVSWYQQALGQGPQFIFQYYREEENGRGNFPPRFSGLQFPNYSSELNVNALELDDSALYLCASSSGQGTQPQHFGDGTRLSIL.

The chain has TRBV5-1 and TRBJ2-7; tentatively, D is TRBD1 (5 bases). The germline CDR1 and CDR2 sequences are SGHRS and YFSETQ. The CDR3 totals 14 residues. Trimming removed 1 base at V and 1 base at J, with 9 bases between. CDR3 in amino acids: CASSLYTGSYEQYF. The CDR3 DNA sequence: TGCGCCAGCAGCTTGTATACAGGATCCTACGAGCAGTACTTC.

The chain has TRBV14 and TRBJ2-7; D is possibly TRBD1 (6 bases). Germline V gives CDR1 SGHDN, CDR2 FVKESK. V was clipped by 1 base and J by 6 bases, with 10 bases between them. The CDR3 spans 13 residues. DNA for the CDR3: TGTGCCAGCAGCCAAGTTAGAGGGGGCGAGCAGTACTTC. Protein product: CASSQVRGGEQYF. The whole variable domain, filled in from reference TRBV14 and TRBJ2-7, reads EAGVTQFPSHSVIEKGQTVTLRCDPISGHDNLYWYRRVMGKEIKFLLHFVKESKQDESGMPNNRFLAERTGGTYSTLKVQPAELEDSGVYFCASSQVRGGEQYFGPGTRLTVT.

This clone was counted a single time. This chain joins TRBV5-8 and TRBJ1-5; 8 bases align to TRBD1. This CDR3 has 14 amino acids. The germline V gene encodes CDR1 SGHTS and CDR2 YDEGEE. V lost 4 bases and J lost 9; bases outside the gene matches: 9. The CDR3 here is CASSVRQGSGPQHF. CDR3 bases: TGTGCCAGCAGCGTCAGACAGGGGAGTGGGCCCCAGCATTTT.

The genes are TRBV18 and TRBJ2-7; 9 bases fit TRBD1. CDR3 length: 14 amino acids. With V trimmed by 5 bases and J by 4 bases, 6 bases remained unmatched. CDR1 is KGHSH and CDR2 is LQKENI in the germline V gene. The CDR3 bases are TGTGCCAGCTCAAACACAGGGGGCCGGTACGAGCAGTACTTC. Translation gives CASSNTGGRYEQYF.

The V and J genes are TRBV7-3 and TRBJ2-5, with D perhaps TRBD2 (6 bases). The germline V gene encodes CDR1 SGHTA and CDR2 FQGTGA. The CDR3 spans 14 residues. Trimming pared 2 bases from V and 4 bases from J, leaving 11 bases between. The CDR3: CASSLGSGSETQYF. The DNA of the CDR3 is TGTGCCAGCAGCTTAGGTAGCGGTTCAGAGACCCAGTACTTC. Variable domain in full (rest from reference TRBV7-3 and TRBJ2-5): GAGVSQTPSNKVTEKGKYVELRCDPISGHTALYWYRQSLGQGPEFLIYFQGTGAADDSGLPNDRFFAVRPEGSVSTLKIQRTERGDSAVYLCASSLGSGSETQYFGPGTRLLVL.

The chain combines TRBV21-1 with TRBJ1-6. TRBV21-1 is reported as a pseudogene. There are 16 residues in the CDR3. CDR3 DNA sequence: TGTGCCAGCAGCAAAGCAGGTTTAATCCTGAATTCACCCCTCCACTTT. Protein product: CASSKAGLILNSPLHF.

This sequence joins TRBV19 and TRBJ2-6; the D gene is possibly TRBD1 (6 bases). The CDR3 spans 14 residues. In germline, CDR1 is LNHDA, CDR2 SQIVND (reference sequence). V was pared by 6 bases and J by 0 bases, with 6 bases between. The CDR3 nucleotides read TGTGCCAGTAGGGACAGCTCTGGGGCCAACGTCCTGACTTTC. It encodes CASRDSSGANVLTF.

The J gene is TRBJ2-5, the V gene TRBV5-1; maybe TRBD1 (5 bases). CDR3 length: 13 amino acids. The germline gives CDR1 SGHRS, CDR2 YFSETQ. Trimming removed 0 bases from V and 6 bases from J, with 9 bases in between. CDR3 sequence: CASSLDPGKTQYF. Written as DNA, the CDR3 is TGCGCCAGCAGCTTGGACCCAGGGAAGACCCAGTACTTC.

The rearrangement joins TRBV6-5 to TRBJ2-7, with TRBD2 as a possible D gene (6 bases). V gave up 2 bases and J gave up 2 bases, with 7 bases separating them. Germline CDR1 MNHEY, CDR2 SVGAGI. The CDR3 contains 13 residues. CDR3 sequence: CASSYGEAYEQYF. The CDR3 nucleotides are TGTGCCAGCAGTTACGGGGAGGCCTACGAGCAGTACTTC.

The rearrangement joins TRBV30 to TRBJ1-5; D gene unclear. Deletions cut 3 bases from V and 5 bases from J, with 11 bases between. The CDR3 consists of 13 residues. The germline CDR1 and CDR2 sequences are GTSNPN and SVGIG (reference sequence). CDR3 sequence reads: CAWSRRDDQPQHF. The DNA of the CDR3 is TGTGCCTGGAGCCGACGGGATGATCAGCCCCAGCATTTT.

The V call is TRBV5-1, the J call TRBJ2-7; 8 nucleotides align to TRBD2. Germline CDR1 is SGHRS and CDR2 is YFSETQ. The CDR3 extends over 13 amino acids. The V segment lost 2 bases and the J segment 5 bases; nucleotides outside the gene matches: 3. Here the CDR3 reads CASSFSGGDEQYF. Here the CDR3 DNA reads TGCGCCAGCAGCTTCAGCGGGGGCGACGAGCAGTACTTC.

This chain links TRBV4-1 with TRBJ2-6; no firm D call. The CDR3 loop spans 16 amino acids. CDR1 and CDR2 from the germline V gene are MGHRA and YSYEKL. V lost 2 bases and J lost 3, with 11 bases in between. The chain's CDR3 is CASSQIALSGANVLTF. CDR3 coding DNA: TGCGCCAGCAGCCAAATTGCTCTCAGTGGGGCCAACGTCCTGACTTTC.

The chain carries TRBV11-3 and TRBJ2-3, with TRBD2 identical over 12 bases. J was trimmed by 3 bases and V by 5 bases; bases with no gene match: 3. Germline CDR1 SGHNT, CDR2 YENEEA. CDR3 length equals 15 residues. CDR3 residues: CASSPSGGATDTQYF. Here the CDR3 DNA reads TGTGCCAGCAGCCCTAGCGGGGGGGCAACAGATACGCAGTATTTT. The complete variable domain, with remaining parts taken from reference TRBV11-3 and TRBJ2-3, reads EAGVVQSPRYKIIEKKQPVAFWCNPISGHNTLYWYLQNLGQGPELLIRYENEEAVDDSQLPKDRFSAERLKGVDSTLKIQPAELGDSAVYLCASSPSGGATDTQYFGPGTRLTVL.

The J gene is TRBJ2-5, the V gene TRBV6-5, with TRBD2 matching over 9 bases. The J segment lost 5 bases and the V segment lost 8 bases, leaving 12 bases of the junction unmatched. Germline assignment: CDR1 MNHEY and CDR2 SVGAGI. The CDR3 has 15 residues. The CDR3 sequence is CASQTSGGREETQYF. The DNA for the CDR3 is TGTGCCAGCCAGACTAGCGGCGGGCGGGAGGAGACCCAGTACTTC.